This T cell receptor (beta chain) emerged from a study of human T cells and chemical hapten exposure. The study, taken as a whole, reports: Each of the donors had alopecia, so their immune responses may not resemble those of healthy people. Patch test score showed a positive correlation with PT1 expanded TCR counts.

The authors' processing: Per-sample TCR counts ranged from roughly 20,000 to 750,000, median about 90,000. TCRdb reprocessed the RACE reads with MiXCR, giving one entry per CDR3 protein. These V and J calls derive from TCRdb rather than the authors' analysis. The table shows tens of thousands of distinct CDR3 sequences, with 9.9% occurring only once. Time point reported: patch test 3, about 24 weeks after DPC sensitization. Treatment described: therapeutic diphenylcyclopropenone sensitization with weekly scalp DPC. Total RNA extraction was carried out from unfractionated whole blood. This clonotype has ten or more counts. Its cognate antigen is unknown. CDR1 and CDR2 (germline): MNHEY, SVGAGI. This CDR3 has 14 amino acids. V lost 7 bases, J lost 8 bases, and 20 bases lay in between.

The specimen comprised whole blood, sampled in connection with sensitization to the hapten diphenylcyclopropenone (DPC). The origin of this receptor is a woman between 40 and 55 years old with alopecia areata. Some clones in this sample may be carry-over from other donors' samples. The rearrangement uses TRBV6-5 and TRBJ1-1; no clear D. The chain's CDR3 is CASTLASGEFEAFF. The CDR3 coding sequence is TGTGCCAGCACCCTAGCATCCGGGGAATTCGAAGCTTTCTTT.